The clone carrying this TCR beta chain was observed a single time. Its matching antigen is unknown. Germline values: CDR1 MNHEY, CDR2 SMNVEV (reference sequence). There are 14 residues in the CDR3. V shed 4 bases and J shed 3 bases, with 9 bases lying between them. This record belongs to a study of Ad26.COV2.S vaccination and SARS-CoV-2 variants. Sequencing used immunoSEQ multiplex PCR; TCRdb keeps in-frame clones, though not all of them. The table shows some 180,000 clones, with around 85% occurring only once. Overall study findings and caveats: Reported post-vaccination CD8+ and CD4+ T cell responses to spike showed substantial breadth.

Sequenced here: peripheral blood, sampled after recovery from COVID-19. The sequence came from a human donor who had recovered from COVID-19. The chain combines TRBV27 with TRBJ2-2; D not resolved. The CDR3 region is CASSSGFYTGELFF. CDR3 in DNA: TGTGCCAGCAGTTCCGGGTTCTACACCGGGGAGCTGTTTTTT.